This record covers a single TCR beta chain. Its antigen is as yet unknown. The ends lost 4 bases at V and 6 bases at J; junction bases unmatched: 8. Germline CDR1 SGHTA, CDR2 FQGNSA. There are 15 residues in the CDR3. Combining a sample-barcoded 5' primer with a J-beta primer mix, a second PCR ran for about 6 to 11 cycles. From the 5' RACE reads, TCRdb called clonotypes with MiXCR, one entry per CDR3 protein. This sample carries 1.5 million or so distinct CDR3 sequences, 40% to 45% of them seen once, and the ten largest clones take about 4.1%. The sample belongs to a study of blood T cells in healthy people across ages. Study results and caveats: Diversity figures based on one million T cells were deemed too low.

V usage is TRBV7-2 and J usage is TRBJ2-1, with 8 bases that match TRBD2. The specimen was blood. The clonotype was recovered from a woman aged 18-30 years in good health. The CDR3 here is CASSSGLVGSNEQFF. CDR3 nucleotides: TGTGCCAGCAGCTCGGGACTAGTAGGGTCCAATGAGCAGTTCTTC.